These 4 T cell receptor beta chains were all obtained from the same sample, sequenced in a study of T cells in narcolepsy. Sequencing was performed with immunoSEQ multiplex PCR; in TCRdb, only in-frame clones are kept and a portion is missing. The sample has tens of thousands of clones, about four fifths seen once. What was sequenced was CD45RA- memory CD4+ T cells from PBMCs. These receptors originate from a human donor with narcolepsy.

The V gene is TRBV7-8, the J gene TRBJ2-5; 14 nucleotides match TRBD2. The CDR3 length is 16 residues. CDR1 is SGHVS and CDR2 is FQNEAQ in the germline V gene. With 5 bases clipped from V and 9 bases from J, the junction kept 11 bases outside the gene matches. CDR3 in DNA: TGTGCCAGCAGCCCACGGACTAGCGGGAGGCTGGAGGCCCAGTACTTC. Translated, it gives CASSPRTSGRLEAQYF.

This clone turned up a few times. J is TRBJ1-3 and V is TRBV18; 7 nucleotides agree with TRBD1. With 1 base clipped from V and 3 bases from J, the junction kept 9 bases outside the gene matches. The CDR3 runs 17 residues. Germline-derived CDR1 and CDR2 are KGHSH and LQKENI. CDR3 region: CASSPRVTGTVGNTIYF. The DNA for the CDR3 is TGTGCCAGCTCACCACGGGTGACAGGGACGGTTGGAAACACCATATATTTT.

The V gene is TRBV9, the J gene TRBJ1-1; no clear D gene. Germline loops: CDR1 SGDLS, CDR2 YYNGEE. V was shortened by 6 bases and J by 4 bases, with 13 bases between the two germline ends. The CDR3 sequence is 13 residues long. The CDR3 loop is CASNEEGATEAFF. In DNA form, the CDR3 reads TGTGCCAGCAACGAGGAGGGTGCCACTGAAGCTTTCTTT. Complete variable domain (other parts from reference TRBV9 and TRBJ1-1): DSGVTQTPKHLITATGQRVTLRCSPRSGDLSVYWYQQSLDQGLQFLIQYYNGEERAKGNILERFSAQQFPDLHSELNLSSLELGDSALYFCASNEEGATEAFFGQGTRLTVV.

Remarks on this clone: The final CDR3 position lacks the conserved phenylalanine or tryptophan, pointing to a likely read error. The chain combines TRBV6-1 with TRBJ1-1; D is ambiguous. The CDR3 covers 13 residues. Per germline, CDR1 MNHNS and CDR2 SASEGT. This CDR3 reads CASSQAPNYPAFL. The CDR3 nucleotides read TGTGCCAGCAGTCAAGCACCTAACTACCCAGCTTTCCTT.